Listed below are T cell receptor beta chains from one sample, sequenced in a study of a mutant IDH1 vaccine in newly diagnosed glioma. Which antigens these TCRs recognize remains unknown. The assay was immunoSEQ multiplex PCR, and TCRdb's table has in-frame clones only and misses some. The data show some 35,000 clones, about 75% seen once. Source: PBMCs, taken from a glioma patient whose treatment included an IDH1 peptide vaccine. Source of these receptors: a man aged 35 to 55 with glioma. Each CDR3 is given with its conserved first and last residue. Each record gives: V gene, D gene, J gene, clone size, CDR3 protein, CDR3 DNA. A D gene is named only where the DNA matches it firmly. Size values are once, few and many counts, or a class for expanded clones, and some rows have none.

V: TRBV15
D: NA
J: TRBJ2-2
size: medium-sized
CDR3: CATSTQGYTGELFF
DNA: TGTGCCACCAGCACCCAGGGGTACACCGGGGAGCTGTTTTTT

V: TRBV11-2
D: NA
J: TRBJ2-1
size: NA
CDR3: CASSLERSGAIYNEQFF
DNA: TGTGCCAGCAGCTTAGAAAGGTCGGGGGCGATCTACAATGAGCAGTTCTTC

V: TRBV11-2
D: NA
J: TRBJ1-5
size: NA
CDR3: CASSLLVGNQPQHF
DNA: TGTGCCAGCAGCTTACTGGTGGGCAATCAGCCCCAGCATTTT

V: TRBV11-3
D: TRBD2
J: TRBJ2-3
size: once
CDR3: CASSSRLAGVRTDTQYF
DNA: TGTGCCAGCAGCTCCCGACTAGCGGGAGTTCGCACAGATACGCAGTATTTT

V: TRBV28
D: TRBD2
J: TRBJ2-3
size: NA
CDR3: CASSPNPSGREDTQYF
DNA: TGTGCCAGCAGTCCGAACCCAAGCGGGAGGGAAGATACGCAGTATTTT

V: TRBV11-3
D: NA
J: TRBJ2-2
size: NA
CDR3: CASSPGLGGELFF
DNA: TGTGCCAGCAGCCCAGGACTTGGCGGGGAGCTGTTTTTT

V: TRBV7-2
D: NA
J: TRBJ1-1
size: few
CDR3: CASSLGFTGLAEAFF
DNA: TGTGCCAGCAGCTTAGGTTTTACAGGGCTGGCTGAAGCTTTCTTT

V: TRBV7-9
D: NA
J: TRBJ1-2
size: NA
CDR3: CASSPTGLGGYTF
DNA: TGTGCCAGCAGCCCTACAGGGTTGGGGGGCTACACCTTC

V: TRBV5-1
D: NA
J: TRBJ2-5
size: NA
CDR3: CASSLGVTNYRGAQYF
DNA: TGCGCCAGCAGCTTGGGAGTGACCAACTACCGAGGGGCCCAGTACTTC

V: TRBV19
D: TRBD1
J: TRBJ1-2
size: NA
CDR3: CASSGPNGRGRFGYTF
DNA: TGTGCCAGTAGCGGGCCTAATGGTAGGGGGCGGTTTGGCTACACCTTC

V: TRBV5-6
D: NA
J: TRBJ1-2
size: once
CDR3: CASSPTPFRAGPGYTF
DNA: TGTGCCAGCAGCCCAACCCCCTTCAGGGCAGGACCTGGCTACACCTTC

V: TRBV5-4
D: TRBD2
J: TRBJ2-1
size: NA
CDR3: CASSWTSGLMGEQFF
DNA: TGTGCCAGCAGCTGGACTAGCGGGTTAATGGGTGAGCAGTTCTTC

V: TRBV4-2
D: TRBD2
J: TRBJ2-7
size: NA
CDR3: CASSQRLAGGYEQYF
DNA: TGTGCCAGCAGCCAACGACTAGCGGGAGGGTACGAGCAGTACTTC

V: TRBV7-8
D: NA
J: TRBJ2-1
size: NA
CDR3: CASSLGISYNEQFF
DNA: TGTGCCAGCAGCTTAGGAATCTCCTACAATGAGCAGTTCTTC

V: TRBV29-1
D: NA
J: TRBJ2-1
size: NA
CDR3: CSVEVTTNEQFF
DNA: TGCAGCGTTGAAGTTACCACGAATGAGCAGTTCTTC

V: TRBV7-9
D: NA
J: TRBJ2-2
size: once
CDR3: CASSLFPGSTGELFF
DNA: TGTGCCAGCAGCTTATTTCCAGGGAGCACCGGGGAGCTGTTTTTT

V: TRBV4-1
D: TRBD1
J: TRBJ2-7
size: NA
CDR3: CASSQDLGRGRDEQYF
DNA: TGCGCCAGCAGCCAAGATCTAGGCAGGGGGCGCGACGAGCAGTACTTC

V: TRBV29-1
D: TRBD1
J: TRBJ1-3
size: NA
CDR3: CSISTGVGNTIYF
DNA: TGCAGCATATCAACAGGGGTCGGAAACACCATATATTTT

V: TRBV7-6
D: NA
J: TRBJ1-5
size: NA
CDR3: CASSLATGNQPQHF
DNA: TGTGCCAGCAGCTTAGCAACGGGGAATCAGCCCCAGCATTTT

V: TRBV6-6
D: NA
J: TRBJ1-5
size: NA
CDR3: CASSYDGGYSNQPQHF
DNA: TGTGCCAGCAGTTACGACGGCGGTTATAGCAATCAGCCCCAGCATTTT

V: TRBV28
D: TRBD1
J: TRBJ1-2
size: NA
CDR3: CASSRDSGRRGYGYTF
DNA: TGTGCCAGCAGCAGGGACAGTGGCAGGCGGGGCTATGGCTACACCTTC

V: TRBV15
D: NA
J: TRBJ1-2
size: NA
CDR3: CATSRDPKPGRDGYTF
DNA: TGTGCCACCAGCAGAGACCCCAAGCCCGGTAGGGATGGCTACACCTTC

V: TRBV6-4
D: NA
J: TRBJ1-1
size: NA
CDR3: CASSDSANTEAFF
DNA: TGTGCCAGCAGTGACTCCGCGAACACTGAAGCTTTCTTT

V: TRBV6-1
D: NA
J: TRBJ2-2
size: NA
CDR3: CASSTGGGSSGELFF
DNA: TGTGCCAGCAGTACCGGTGGGGGGAGCTCCGGGGAGCTGTTTTTT

V: TRBV28
D: TRBD2
J: TRBJ2-7
size: NA
CDR3: CATRLAGINYEQYF
DNA: TGTGCCACCCGTTTAGCGGGAATCAACTACGAGCAGTACTTC

V: TRBV15
D: NA
J: TRBJ2-3
size: NA
CDR3: CATSRDLGSGPTDTQYF
DNA: TGTGCCACCAGCAGAGATCTTGGTAGCGGACCCACAGATACGCAGTATTTT

V: TRBV6-7
D: NA
J: TRBJ2-3
size: once
CDR3: CASSYCPFRSRIRDTQYF
DNA: TGTGCCAGCAGTTACTGTCCCTTTAGGAGCCGCATAAGAGATACGCAGTATTTT

V: TRBV11-1
D: NA
J: TRBJ1-4
size: NA
CDR3: CASSLATNEKLFF
DNA: TGTGCCAGCAGCTTAGCAACTAATGAAAAACTGTTTTTT

V: TRBV25-1
D: NA
J: TRBJ1-4
size: NA
CDR3: CASSEGGREEKLFF
DNA: TGTGCCAGCAGTGAGGGAGGCAGGGAGGAAAAACTGTTTTTT